This T cell receptor (beta chain) is from a study of cytomegalovirus exposure and HLA in healthy donors. Remarks on this clone: Its antigen is as yet unknown.

Study outcomes and limitations: Investigators reported 150 to 200 TCR beta chains as tied to cytomegalovirus.

Assay: immunoSEQ multiplex PCR; the TCRdb copy retains only in-frame clones and omits some. Here the sample spans tens of thousands of clones, 85% to 95% being singletons. V was pared by 0 bases and J by 0 bases, with 10 bases between. This CDR3 has 16 residues. Per germline, CDR1 SGHRS and CDR2 YFSETQ. The TCR sequence derives from a man between 18 and 35 years old in good health and CMV-seropositive. Sample: PBMCs. This chain links TRBV5-1 with TRBJ1-3; the D gene is possibly TRBD1 (5 bases). The CDR3 DNA follows: TGCGCCAGCAGCTTGGAGGCCAGGGACTCTGGAAACACCATATATTTT. Protein: CASSLEARDSGNTIYF.